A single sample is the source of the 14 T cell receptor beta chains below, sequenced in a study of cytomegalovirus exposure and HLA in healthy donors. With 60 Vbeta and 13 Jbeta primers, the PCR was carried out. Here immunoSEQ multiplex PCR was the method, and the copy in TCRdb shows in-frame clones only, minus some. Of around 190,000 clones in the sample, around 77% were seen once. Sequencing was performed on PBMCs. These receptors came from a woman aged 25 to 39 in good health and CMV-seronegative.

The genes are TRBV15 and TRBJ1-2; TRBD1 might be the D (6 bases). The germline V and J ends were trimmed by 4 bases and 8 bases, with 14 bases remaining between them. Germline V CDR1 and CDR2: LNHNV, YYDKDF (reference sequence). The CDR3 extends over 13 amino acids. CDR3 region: CATSKYGQRGYTF. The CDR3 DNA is TGTGCCACCAGCAAATATGGACAGCGAGGCTACACCTTC.

CDR3 nucleotide sequence: TGCGCCAGCAGCCAATTGGACTCCTACGAGCAGTACTTC. Residues: CASSQLDSYEQYF. The chain has TRBV4-1 and TRBJ2-5; D not certain. The J call may be faulty, since TRBJ2-7 better matches the DNA end. The germline gives CDR1 MGHRA, CDR2 YSYEKL. The CDR3 sequence is 13 residues long.

CDR3 DNA: TGTGCCAGCAGTTTGATTGAGAGCTACGAGCAGTACTTC. Protein sequence: CASSLIESYEQYF. This chain uses TRBV27 with TRBJ2-7; D gene unclear. V was cut by 3 bases and J by 3 bases, with 9 bases left in between. Germline lookup yields CDR1 MNHEY and CDR2 SMNVEV (reference sequence). This CDR3 region has 13 residues.

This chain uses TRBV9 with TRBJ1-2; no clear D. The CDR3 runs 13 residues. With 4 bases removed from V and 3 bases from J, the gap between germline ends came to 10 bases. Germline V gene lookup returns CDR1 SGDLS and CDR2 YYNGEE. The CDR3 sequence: CASSSFTDYGYTF. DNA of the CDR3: TGTGCCAGCAGCTCCTTCACAGACTATGGCTACACCTTC.

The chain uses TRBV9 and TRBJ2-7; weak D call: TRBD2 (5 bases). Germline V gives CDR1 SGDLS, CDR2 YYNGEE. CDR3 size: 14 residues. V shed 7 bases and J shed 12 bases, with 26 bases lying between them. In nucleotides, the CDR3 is TGTGCCAGCGGCTTATCCCGGTGGGTCTCCGAGGGGTACTTC. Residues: CASGLSRWVSEGYF.

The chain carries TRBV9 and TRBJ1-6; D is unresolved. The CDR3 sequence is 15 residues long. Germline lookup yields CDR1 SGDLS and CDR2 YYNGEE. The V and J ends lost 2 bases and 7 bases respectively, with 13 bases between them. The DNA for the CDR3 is TGTGCCAGCAGCGTCCGGGGTCTTGTGAATTCACCCCTCCACTTT. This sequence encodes CASSVRGLVNSPLHF.

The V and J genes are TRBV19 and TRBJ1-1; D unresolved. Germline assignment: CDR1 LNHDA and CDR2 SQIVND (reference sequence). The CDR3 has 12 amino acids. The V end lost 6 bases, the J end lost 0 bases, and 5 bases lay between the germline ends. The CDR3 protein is CASRLMNTEAFF. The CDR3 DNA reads TGTGCCAGTAGGCTAATGAACACTGAAGCTTTCTTT.

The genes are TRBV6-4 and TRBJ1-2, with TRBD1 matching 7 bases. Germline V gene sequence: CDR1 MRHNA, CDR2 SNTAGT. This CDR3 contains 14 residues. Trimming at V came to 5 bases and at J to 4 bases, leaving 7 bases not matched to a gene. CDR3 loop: CASSPGGTPYGYTF. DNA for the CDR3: TGTGCCAGCAGTCCAGGGGGAACCCCCTATGGCTACACCTTC.

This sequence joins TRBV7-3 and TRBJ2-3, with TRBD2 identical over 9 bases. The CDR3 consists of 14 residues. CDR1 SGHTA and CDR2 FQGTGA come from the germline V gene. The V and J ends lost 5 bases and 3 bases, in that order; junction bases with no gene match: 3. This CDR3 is CASSGGGATDTQYF. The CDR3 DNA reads TGTGCCAGCAGCGGCGGGGGGGCAACAGATACGCAGTATTTT. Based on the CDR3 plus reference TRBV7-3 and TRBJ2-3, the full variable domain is GAGVSQTPSNKVTEKGKYVELRCDPISGHTALYWYRQSLGQGPEFLIYFQGTGAADDSGLPNDRFFAVRPEGSVSTLKIQRTERGDSAVYLCASSGGGATDTQYFGPGTRLTVL.

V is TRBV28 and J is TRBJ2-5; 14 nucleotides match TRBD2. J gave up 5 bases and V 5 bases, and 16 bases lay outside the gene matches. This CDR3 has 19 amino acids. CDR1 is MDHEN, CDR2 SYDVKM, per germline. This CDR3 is CASSPYDRLAGGPQETQYF. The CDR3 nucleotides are TGTGCCAGCAGTCCGTATGACAGACTAGCGGGAGGGCCTCAGGAGACCCAGTACTTC.

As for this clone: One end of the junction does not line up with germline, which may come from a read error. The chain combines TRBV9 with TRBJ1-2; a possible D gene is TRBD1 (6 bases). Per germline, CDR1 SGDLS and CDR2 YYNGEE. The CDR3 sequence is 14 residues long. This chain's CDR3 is CASSVDVGGAGYPF. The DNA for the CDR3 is TGTGCCAGCAGCGTAGACGTTGGGGGCGCTGGCTACCCCTTC.

CDR3 sequence: CATDQGTEAFF. The CDR3 region has the DNA TGTGCCACGGACCAGGGCACTGAAGCTTTCTTT. The chain carries TRBV6-1 and TRBJ1-1; tentatively, D is TRBD1 (5 bases). Germline CDR1 is MNHNS and CDR2 is SASEGT. The CDR3 is made up of 11 amino acids. V was trimmed by 10 bases and J by 4 bases, leaving 10 bases between them.

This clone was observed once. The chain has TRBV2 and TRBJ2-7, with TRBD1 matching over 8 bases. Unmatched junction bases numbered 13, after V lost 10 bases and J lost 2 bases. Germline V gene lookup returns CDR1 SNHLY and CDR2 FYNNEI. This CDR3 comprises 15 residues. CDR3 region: CATNPGQAFPYEQYF. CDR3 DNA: TGTGCCACCAACCCGGGACAGGCCTTCCCCTACGAGCAGTACTTC.

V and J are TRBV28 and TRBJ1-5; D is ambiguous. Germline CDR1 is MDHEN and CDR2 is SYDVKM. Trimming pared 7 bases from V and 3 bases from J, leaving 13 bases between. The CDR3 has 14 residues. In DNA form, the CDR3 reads TGTGCCAGCACTCACAGAACCCACAATCAGCCCCAGCATTTT. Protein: CASTHRTHNQPQHF.